This TCR beta chain was recovered during a study of CD4+ T cells in melanoma. Study-level points and caveats: In melanoma, neoantigen-specific CD4+ T cells reportedly differed in differentiation state. A reported correlation linked neoantigen-specific CD4+ T cells to CD8+, macrophage and B cell function.

V was clipped by 0 bases and J by 2 bases, with 9 bases between them. CDR1 and CDR2 (germline): SGHRS, YFSETQ. This CDR3 has 14 amino acids. Data came from immunoSEQ multiplex PCR; TCRdb stores just in-frame clones and leaves some out. The repertoire holds 90,000 to 130,000 clones, with 92% as singletons. As for this clone: The antigen is undetermined.

This chain joins TRBV5-1 and TRBJ2-7, with D hard to call. Sequenced sample: peripheral blood. The sequence derives from a human donor with melanoma. The CDR3 is CASSLGQRTYEQYF. DNA for the CDR3: TGCGCCAGCAGCTTGGGGCAGAGAACCTACGAGCAGTACTTC.